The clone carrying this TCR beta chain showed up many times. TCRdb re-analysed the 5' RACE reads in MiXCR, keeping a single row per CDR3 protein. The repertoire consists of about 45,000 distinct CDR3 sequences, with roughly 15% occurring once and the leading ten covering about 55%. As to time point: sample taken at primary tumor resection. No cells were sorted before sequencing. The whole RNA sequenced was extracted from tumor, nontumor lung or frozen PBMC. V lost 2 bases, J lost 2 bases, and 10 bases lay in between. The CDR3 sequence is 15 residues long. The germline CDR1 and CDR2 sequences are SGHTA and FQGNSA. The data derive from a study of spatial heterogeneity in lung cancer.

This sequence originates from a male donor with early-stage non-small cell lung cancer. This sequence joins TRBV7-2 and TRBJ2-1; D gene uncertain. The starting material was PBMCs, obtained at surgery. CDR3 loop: CASSLRLFTYNEQFF. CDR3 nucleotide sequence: TGTGCCAGCAGCTTAAGACTTTTTACCTACAATGAGCAGTTCTTC. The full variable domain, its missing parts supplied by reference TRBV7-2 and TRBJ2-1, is GAGVSQSPSNKVTEKGKDVELRCDPISGHTALYWYRQSLGQGLEFLIYFQGNSAPDKSGLPSDRFSAERTGGSVSTLTIQRTQQEDSAVYLCASSLRLFTYNEQFFGPGTRLTVL.